What follows is one TCR beta chain and its context. Its antigen is currently not known. Base quality data are lacking; no much larger clone is found one base away. These data come from a study of blood T cell repertoires in COVID-19 (dated by TCRdb to 2020 to 2022). In terms of the full investigation: Collaborator samples came from the United States, Italy and Spain and covered acute and convalescent phases of COVID-19. Deeply sampled blood TCRbeta repertoires from subjects exposed to, actively infected with, or recovered from COVID-19 were included in the dataset. The prospective study material was composed of cDNA or gDNA derived from T cells, B-cell-depleted T cells, or PBMCs. HLA class I and class II types, where available, came from metadata supplied by the sample provider rather than from assay-based typing. A freely available public database, intended as a resource for researchers studying the immune response to SARS-CoV-2, is where the repertoires were released. Samples were obtained from the ongoing ImmuneRACE study (first 160 participants) and from approximately 1,200 subjects provided by 6 global collaborators. Nearly every sample came with metadata listing a de-identified subject ID, COVID-19 status, age in years and sex.

TCRbeta CDR3 regions were amplified from genomic DNA by means of the immunoSEQ Assay, a bias-controlled multiplex PCR. The paper's data handling went like this. The number of nucleated cells in each sample was estimated by amplification of reference gene primers within the assay. Sequence reads were collapsed and filtered to measure the absolute abundance of every unique TCRbeta CDR3 rearrangement. For each sample, productive Simpson clonality was calculated as the square root of Simpson's diversity index over productive rearrangements. This is the immuneACCESS table as TCRdb keeps it, with only in-frame sequences that have V and J called. A part of the clones is gone; compared with another copy, unresolved V genes explain less than half, and the rest is unexplained. V and J calls and clone size follow that table, whereas D and trimming were derived from the DNA. Within this sample are approximately 270,000 clones, with approximately 84% of them counted one time only. 1.5% to 2% of the sample rests with the top ten.

General findings and caveats noted by the study authors: The quantity of clinical and demographic metadata differed by source and by participant and was supplied without curation.

Per the germline V gene, MDHEN is the CDR1 and SYDVKM is the CDR2. CDR3 length: 12 amino acids, cysteine to phenylalanine. Only the CDR3 region is kept as DNA, spanning 36 bases read in frame from base 1. V loses 10 bases, J loses 8 bases, and the germline ends lie 17 bases apart. Participants in the prospective study were enrolled through a virtual design, were aged roughly 18 to 100 years, and lived in under 25 United States geographic areas. In the prospective study, cohorts were assigned on the basis of participant-reported clinical history obtained from a screening survey and a study questionnaire. Recovered participants in ImmuneRACE Cohort 3 were defined as having two consecutive negative NP/OP PCR tests, clearance from a healthcare professional, or resolution of symptoms. Each participant in the prospective study had whole blood, serum and a nasopharyngeal or oropharyngeal swab collected by mobile phlebotomists. Additional blood draws and questionnaires over an approximately 2-month period could optionally be provided by prospective study participants. Prospective study blood samples were shipped either frozen or at room temperature before DNA extraction.

In this chain, TRBV28 is recombined with TRBJ1-2; a confident D gene designation cannot be given. This TCR was sampled from a man aged 35-49 years who had recovered from COVID-19. The sample was PBMCs or T cells enriched from blood (not recorded which). The CDR3 protein is CAIGRGPKGYTF. The DNA sequence follows: TGTGCCATCGGCCGGGGTCCGAAGGGCTACACCTTC.